Listed below are T cell receptor beta chains from one sample, sequenced in a study of OX40 agonist ivuxolimab in advanced cancers. TCRdb's copy holds only in-frame clones and misses some; the assay was immunoSEQ multiplex PCR. The sample has roughly 64,000 clones; approximately 92% are singletons. The sequencing here drew on CD4+ or CD8+ T cells sorted from blood, taken in a trial of the OX40 agonist ivuxolimab. The receptors come from an adult with an advanced solid tumor such as melanoma, head and neck, liver or kidney cancer. The CDR3 runs from the conserved cysteine through the conserved F or W. Each record gives: D gene, J gene, V gene, clone size, CDR3 protein, CDR3 DNA. D genes are given only for firm matches. The size field is filled for only some rows; it gives once, few, many or a size class.

TRBD1 TRBJ2-3 TRBV29-1 NA CSVDWTGGTDTQYF TGCAGCGTTGATTGGACAGGGGGCACAGATACGCAGTATTTT
NA TRBJ1-5 TRBV5-5 NA CASSGGGAVSNQPQHF TGTGCCAGCAGCGGCGGGGGGGCGGTGAGCAATCAGCCCCAGCATTTT
TRBD1 TRBJ1-5 TRBV6-1 once CASSAGKGAFGNQPQHF TGTGCCAGCAGTGCGGGAAAGGGGGCCTTTGGCAATCAGCCCCAGCATTTT
NA TRBJ1-3 TRBV5-1 NA CASSLALSSGNTIYF TGCGCCAGCAGCCTGGCCCTCAGCTCTGGAAACACCATATATTTT
TRBD1 TRBJ2-7 TRBV7-9 NA CASSSKRQGAYEQYF TGTGCCAGCAGCTCTAAGAGACAGGGTGCTTACGAGCAGTACTTC
NA TRBJ2-5 TRBV29-1 once CSVEDYEVGQPQETQYF TGCAGCGTTGAAGATTATGAGGTCGGACAACCACAAGAGACCCAGTACTTC
NA TRBJ1-2 TRBV27 NA CASSDVLNYGYTF TGTGCCAGCAGCGACGTTCTTAACTATGGCTACACCTTC
NA TRBJ2-3 TRBV7-9 NA CASSFLPADTDTQYF TGTGCCAGCAGCTTCTTACCGGCGGACACAGATACGCAGTATTTT
TRBD1 TRBJ2-2 TRBV5-8 once CASSSPPGQSTGELFF TGTGCCAGCAGCTCCCCGCCGGGACAGTCCACCGGGGAGCTGTTTTTT
NA TRBJ1-3 TRBV10-2 once CASSEFLPTGSSGNTIYF TGCGCCAGCAGTGAGTTCCTCCCCACAGGGAGCTCTGGAAACACCATATATTTT
NA TRBJ1-2 TRBV6-1 once CASRETGNYGYTF TGTGCCAGCAGGGAGACAGGAAACTATGGCTACACCTTC
NA TRBJ2-7 TRBV7-9 once CASSPPHSYEQYF TGTGCCAGCAGCCCCCCACACTCCTACGAGCAGTACTTC
NA TRBJ2-1 TRBV27 NA CASSLSLGHYNEQFF TGTGCCAGCAGTTTATCGTTGGGACATTACAATGAGCAGTTCTTC
NA TRBJ1-1 TRBV27 once CASSLSPGAEAFF TGTGCCAGCAGTTTATCTCCAGGGGCTGAAGCTTTCTTT
NA TRBJ1-3 TRBV11-2 NA CASSLPQGNTIYF TGTGCCAGCAGCTTGCCTCAGGGAAACACCATATATTTT
TRBD1 TRBJ1-1 TRBV9 NA CASSVADQGAAFF TGTGCCAGCAGCGTAGCTGACCAGGGGGCAGCTTTCTTT
NA TRBJ1-2 TRBV27 NA CASSLSGPLGGYTF TGTGCCAGCAGTTTATCGGGACCCCTCGGAGGCTACACCTTC
TRBD1 TRBJ2-1 TRBV28 NA CASSLPTGDTEQFF TGTGCCAGCAGTTTACCGACAGGGGACACTGAGCAGTTCTTC
NA TRBJ1-4 TRBV4-1 once CASSQDPVPAGYEKLFF TGCGCCAGCAGCCAAGACCCGGTCCCCGCAGGATATGAAAAACTGTTTTTT
NA TRBJ2-1 TRBV15 once CATSRDRERVSSYNEQFF TGTGCCACCAGCAGAGATAGGGAACGGGTGAGCTCCTACAATGAGCAGTTCTTC
NA TRBJ2-2 TRBV27 NA CASSFGVNTGELFF TGTGCCAGCAGTTTCGGGGTTAACACCGGGGAGCTGTTTTTT
NA TRBJ1-1 TRBV28 NA CASSLLQGTVTEAFF TGTGCCAGCAGTTTACTGCAGGGGACGGTTACTGAAGCTTTCTTT
NA TRBJ1-5 TRBV5-5 NA CASSEDWDDNQPQHF TGTGCCAGCAGCGAGGACTGGGACGACAATCAGCCCCAGCATTTT
NA TRBJ2-3 TRBV5-1 NA CASSSPRTEITDTQYF TGCGCCAGCAGCTCGCCCCGGACAGAAATCACAGATACGCAGTATTTT
TRBD1 TRBJ2-1 TRBV10-3 NA CAIYSGTGNNEQFF TGTGCCATATACTCCGGGACAGGGAACAATGAGCAGTTCTTC
NA TRBJ2-7 TRBV29-1 few CSVASGSYPTYEQYF TGCAGCGTCGCCTCAGGGAGTTACCCCACCTACGAGCAGTACTTC
NA TRBJ1-2 TRBV5-4 NA CASSLLAGNYGYTF TGTGCCAGCAGCTTGTTAGCAGGGAACTATGGCTACACCTTC
TRBD1 TRBJ2-7 TRBV27 NA CASSPNPGQAYEQYF TGTGCCAGCAGTCCAAACCCGGGACAGGCCTACGAGCAGTACTTC
TRBD2 TRBJ2-5 TRBV2 NA CASSETSGPQETQYF TGTGCCAGCAGTGAAACTAGCGGACCGCAAGAGACCCAGTACTTC
TRBD1 TRBJ1-3 TRBV5-8 few CASSPGQPGNTIYF TGTGCCAGCAGCCCGGGACAGCCTGGAAACACCATATATTTT
TRBD1 TRBJ2-1 TRBV7-8 few CASSNRDRYNEQFF TGTGCCAGCAGCAACCGGGACAGATACAATGAGCAGTTCTTC
NA TRBJ1-1 TRBV7-9 NA CASRLGGNTEAFF TGTGCCAGCAGACTTGGCGGGAACACTGAAGCTTTCTTT
TRBD1 TRBJ2-1 TRBV7-6 NA CASSSRDSIYNEQFF TGTGCCAGCAGCTCCCGGGACAGTATCTACAATGAGCAGTTCTTC
NA TRBJ2-1 TRBV19 NA CASSIIGLSNEQFF TGTGCCAGTAGTATTATCGGACTTTCCAATGAGCAGTTCTTC
NA TRBJ2-3 TRBV9 NA CASSLPAESTDTQYF TGTGCCAGCAGCCTTCCGGCGGAAAGCACAGATACGCAGTATTTT
NA TRBJ2-3 TRBV18 NA CASSPPGPGTDTQYF TGTGCCAGCTCACCACCAGGGCCAGGCACAGATACGCAGTATTTT
TRBD2 TRBJ2-7 TRBV30 once CAWNGGGERASYEQYF TGTGCCTGGAATGGGGGGGGAGAGCGGGCCTCCTACGAGCAGTACTTC
NA TRBJ2-7 TRBV21-1 NA CASSRSLPGEQYF TGTGCCAGCAGCCGGTCCCTTCCCGGCGAGCAGTACTTC
TRBD2 TRBJ2-1 TRBV27 NA CASSFGTSGNNEQFF TGTGCCAGCAGTTTCGGGACTAGCGGGAATAATGAGCAGTTCTTC
TRBD1 TRBJ2-5 TRBV5-8 NA CASSSRTGGVETQYF TGTGCCAGCAGCTCCCGGACAGGGGGCGTCGAGACCCAGTACTTC
NA TRBJ2-7 TRBV5-4 NA CASSFRDEQYF TGTGCCAGCAGCTTTAGGGACGAGCAGTACTTC
NA TRBJ2-1 TRBV9 NA CASSVDLPNEQFF TGTGCCAGCAGCGTAGATCTTCCCAATGAGCAGTTCTTC
NA TRBJ1-1 TRBV19 NA CASIDSSNTEAFF TGTGCCAGTATCGACAGTTCGAACACTGAAGCTTTCTTT
NA TRBJ1-2 TRBV5-1 NA CASSLFGSQDYGYTF TGCGCCAGCAGCTTGTTTGGCAGTCAGGACTATGGCTACACCTTC
TRBD1 TRBJ2-7 TRBV5-1 few CASSSLQGANYEQYF TGCGCCAGCAGCTCGTTACAGGGGGCAAACTACGAGCAGTACTTC
TRBD2 TRBJ2-1 TRBV7-6 NA CASSSTSGTGNEQFF TGTGCCAGCAGCTCAACTAGCGGCACGGGCAATGAGCAGTTCTTC